A selection of T cell receptor beta chains follows, all from one sample in a study of spatial heterogeneity in lung cancer. TCRdb called the 5' RACE reads again in MiXCR, with one record for every CDR3 protein. This table holds about 80,000 distinct CDR3 sequences, 7% to 9% found once. The sequences come from PBMCs, collected at surgery. The source of these receptors is a male donor with early-stage non-small cell lung cancer. The CDR3 runs from the conserved cysteine through the conserved F or W. Fields, in order: clone size, V gene, J gene, D gene, CDR3 protein, CDR3 DNA. A D gene is named only where the DNA matches it firmly. Expanded clones get a size class; other rows say once, few or many, or leave the size out.

abundance: few
v_gene: TRBV7-9
j_gene: TRBJ2-5
d_gene: NA
CDR3aa: CASSLSAGLETQYF
CDR3nt: TGTGCCAGCAGCTTAAGTGCAGGATTAGAGACCCAGTACTTC

abundance: NA
v_gene: TRBV19
j_gene: TRBJ2-1
d_gene: NA
CDR3aa: CASSPDPDLGSSYNEQFF
CDR3nt: TGTGCCAGTAGTCCTGACCCCGATTTGGGGAGCTCCTACAATGAGCAGTTCTTC

abundance: NA
v_gene: TRBV5-1
j_gene: TRBJ2-3
d_gene: TRBD2
CDR3aa: CASSSPAGITDTQYF
CDR3nt: TGCGCCAGCAGCTCTCCAGCGGGGATCACAGATACGCAGTATTTT

abundance: few
v_gene: TRBV24-1
j_gene: TRBJ2-3
d_gene: NA
CDR3aa: CATSVQGDTQYF
CDR3nt: TGTGCCACCAGCGTACAGGGCGATACGCAGTATTTT

abundance: NA
v_gene: TRBV3-1
j_gene: TRBJ1-6
d_gene: NA
CDR3aa: CASSQGGNNSPLHF
CDR3nt: TGTGCCAGCAGCCAAGGGGGAAATAATTCACCCCTCCACTTT

abundance: NA
v_gene: TRBV3-1
j_gene: TRBJ2-1
d_gene: NA
CDR3aa: CASGPDYSNEQFF
CDR3nt: TGTGCCAGCGGGCCCGATTATAGCAATGAGCAGTTCTTC

abundance: few
v_gene: TRBV6-5
j_gene: TRBJ2-2
d_gene: NA
CDR3aa: CASSRDPSTGELFF
CDR3nt: TGTGCCAGCAGTCGGGACCCCTCCACCGGGGAGCTGTTTTTT

abundance: many
v_gene: TRBV19
j_gene: TRBJ2-7
d_gene: TRBD2
CDR3aa: CASRSTSGVGEQYF
CDR3nt: TGTGCCAGTAGGTCGACTAGCGGGGTCGGTGAGCAGTACTTC

abundance: many
v_gene: TRBV5-1
j_gene: TRBJ2-1
d_gene: NA
CDR3aa: CASIRQEQFF
CDR3nt: TGCGCCAGCATTCGCCAGGAGCAGTTCTTC

abundance: many
v_gene: TRBV2
j_gene: TRBJ2-2
d_gene: TRBD1
CDR3aa: CASRETGGNTGELFF
CDR3nt: TGTGCCAGCCGAGAGACAGGGGGGAACACCGGGGAGCTGTTTTTT

abundance: NA
v_gene: TRBV6-5
j_gene: TRBJ1-5
d_gene: NA
CDR3aa: CASSFGPLDQPQHF
CDR3nt: TGTGCCAGCAGTTTCGGACCTTTGGATCAGCCCCAGCATTTT

abundance: few
v_gene: TRBV24-1
j_gene: TRBJ2-5
d_gene: TRBD2
CDR3aa: CATRLAAQETQYF
CDR3nt: TGTGCCACCAGGCTAGCGGCCCAAGAGACCCAGTACTTC

abundance: many
v_gene: TRBV6-1
j_gene: TRBJ1-4
d_gene: NA
CDR3aa: CASVSFSTVFNEKLFF
CDR3nt: TGTGCCAGCGTTTCCTTTTCGACAGTCTTTAATGAAAAACTGTTTTTT

abundance: many
v_gene: TRBV19
j_gene: TRBJ2-1
d_gene: TRBD2
CDR3aa: CASSEGAGGANEQFF
CDR3nt: TGTGCCAGTAGTGAAGGGGCGGGAGGCGCCAATGAGCAGTTCTTC

abundance: few
v_gene: TRBV6-5
j_gene: TRBJ2-7
d_gene: TRBD2
CDR3aa: CASSYSIGGATYEQYF
CDR3nt: TGTGCCAGCAGTTACTCGATCGGGGGGGCCACCTACGAGCAGTACTTC

abundance: many
v_gene: TRBV2
j_gene: TRBJ1-5
d_gene: NA
CDR3aa: CASTTEGSPGQPQHF
CDR3nt: TGTGCCAGCACCACCGAAGGGTCCCCCGGTCAGCCCCAGCATTTT

abundance: NA
v_gene: TRBV11-3
j_gene: TRBJ2-3
d_gene: NA
CDR3aa: CASSPQGLNWGTDTQYF
CDR3nt: TGTGCCAGCAGCCCCCAAGGGTTAAATTGGGGAACGGATACGCAGTATTTT

abundance: many
v_gene: TRBV6-6
j_gene: TRBJ1-1
d_gene: NA
CDR3aa: CASTAGTNTEAFF
CDR3nt: TGTGCCAGCACCGCCGGAACCAACACTGAAGCTTTCTTT

abundance: few
v_gene: TRBV28
j_gene: TRBJ1-2
d_gene: TRBD1
CDR3aa: CASIPGQGVTYGYTF
CDR3nt: TGTGCCAGCATCCCAGGGCAGGGGGTGACCTATGGCTACACCTTC

abundance: many
v_gene: TRBV7-8
j_gene: TRBJ2-2
d_gene: NA
CDR3aa: CASSPPQGYTGELFF
CDR3nt: TGTGCCAGCAGCCCACCTCAGGGTTACACCGGGGAGCTGTTTTTT

abundance: NA
v_gene: TRBV5-1
j_gene: TRBJ2-1
d_gene: TRBD2
CDR3aa: CASSLARLAGDNEQFF
CDR3nt: TGCGCCAGCAGCTTGGCCCGACTAGCGGGGGACAATGAGCAGTTCTTC

abundance: NA
v_gene: TRBV12-3/TRBV12-4
j_gene: TRBJ2-2
d_gene: NA
CDR3aa: CASNRVGRELFF
CDR3nt: TGTGCCAGCAACAGAGTAGGGCGGGAGCTGTTTTTT

abundance: many
v_gene: TRBV7-2
j_gene: TRBJ2-1
d_gene: NA
CDR3aa: CASSFATAYNEQFF
CDR3nt: TGTGCCAGCAGCTTTGCGACAGCGTACAATGAGCAGTTCTTC

abundance: many
v_gene: TRBV28
j_gene: TRBJ2-7
d_gene: NA
CDR3aa: CASSTNRDAPLEQYF
CDR3nt: TGTGCCAGCAGTACTAACAGGGACGCCCCCTTGGAGCAGTACTTC